Reported below is one TCR beta chain. Its antigen is currently unknown. The data were obtained in a study of T cell responses to AZD1222 COVID-19 vaccine. Whole-study findings and limits: In a largely white British group with more females than males, clonal diversity was possibly underestimated. Repertoires were sampled only after the peak T cell response. The reported proportion of spike-specific TCRs targeting unmutated variant regions was nearly half.

Germline V CDR1 and CDR2: SGHKS, YYEKEE (reference sequence). The CDR3 sequence is 12 residues long. Deletions cut 0 bases from V and 3 bases from J, with 4 bases between. The analysis combined second doses at about 4 or about 12 weeks. Profiling relied on immunoSEQ multiplex PCR, and the TCRdb table lists in-frame clones only, not all of them. This sample has fewer than 50,000 clones; less than 95% occur once, and the top ten carry approximately 35%. Source: peripheral blood, taken 28 days after the second AZD1222 dose. The chain has TRBV5-5 and TRBJ2-7; D call uncertain. This receptor was obtained from an adult who received the AZD1222 COVID-19 vaccine. The CDR3 DNA reads as TGTGCCAGCAGCTTGGAGCTCTACGAGCAGTACTTC. It encodes CASSLELYEQYF. The full variable domain, rest sourced from reference TRBV5-5 and TRBJ2-7, is DAGVTQSPTHLIKTRGQQVTLRCSPISGHKSVSWYQQVLGQGPQFIFQYYEKEERGRGNFPDRFSARQFPNYSSELNVNALLLGDSALYLCASSLELYEQYFGPGTRLTVT.